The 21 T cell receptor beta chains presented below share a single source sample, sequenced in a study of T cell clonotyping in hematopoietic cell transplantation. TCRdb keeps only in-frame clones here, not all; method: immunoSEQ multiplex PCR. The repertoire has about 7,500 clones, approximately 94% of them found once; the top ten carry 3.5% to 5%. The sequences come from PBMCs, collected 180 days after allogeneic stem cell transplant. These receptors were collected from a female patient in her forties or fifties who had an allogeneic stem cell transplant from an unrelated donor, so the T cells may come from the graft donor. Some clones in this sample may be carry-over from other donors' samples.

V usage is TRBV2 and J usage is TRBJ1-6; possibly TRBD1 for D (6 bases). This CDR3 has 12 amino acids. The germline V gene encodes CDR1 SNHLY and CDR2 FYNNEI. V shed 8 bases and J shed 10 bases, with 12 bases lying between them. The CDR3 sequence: CASGGRSSPLHF. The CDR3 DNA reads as TGTGCCAGCGGGGGGCGCTCATCACCCCTCCACTTT.

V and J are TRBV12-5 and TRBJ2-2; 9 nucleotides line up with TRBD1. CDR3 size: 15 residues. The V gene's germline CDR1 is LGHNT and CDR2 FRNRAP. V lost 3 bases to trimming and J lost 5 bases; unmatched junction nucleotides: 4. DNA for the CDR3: TGTGCTAGTGGTTTACAGGGGGCCGGGACCGGGGAGCTGTTTTTT. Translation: CASGLQGAGTGELFF.

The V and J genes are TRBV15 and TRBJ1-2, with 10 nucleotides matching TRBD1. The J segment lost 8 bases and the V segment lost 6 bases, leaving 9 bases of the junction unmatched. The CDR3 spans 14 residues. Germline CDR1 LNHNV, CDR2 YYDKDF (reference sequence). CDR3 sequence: CATSPDRGRGGYTF. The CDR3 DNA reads TGTGCCACCAGTCCTGACAGGGGGCGAGGAGGCTACACCTTC. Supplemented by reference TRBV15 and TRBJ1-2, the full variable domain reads DAMVIQNPRYQVTQFGKPVTLSCSQTLNHNVMYWYQQKSSQAPKLLFHYYDKDFNNEADTPDNFQSRRPNTSFCFLDIRSPGLGDTAMYLCATSPDRGRGGYTFGSGTRLTVV.

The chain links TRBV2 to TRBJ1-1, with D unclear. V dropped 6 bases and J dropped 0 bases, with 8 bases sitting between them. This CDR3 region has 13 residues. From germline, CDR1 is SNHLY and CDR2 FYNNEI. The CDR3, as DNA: TGTGCCAGCAGCCCCCCCGTGAACACTGAAGCTTTCTTT. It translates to CASSPPVNTEAFF.

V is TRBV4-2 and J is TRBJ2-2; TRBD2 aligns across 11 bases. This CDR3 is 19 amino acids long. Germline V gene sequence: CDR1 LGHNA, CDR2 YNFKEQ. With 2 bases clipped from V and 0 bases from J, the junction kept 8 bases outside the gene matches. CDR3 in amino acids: CASSQPGGTSGPNTGELFF. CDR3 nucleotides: TGTGCCAGCAGCCAACCCGGTGGGACTAGCGGACCGAACACCGGGGAGCTGTTTTTT.

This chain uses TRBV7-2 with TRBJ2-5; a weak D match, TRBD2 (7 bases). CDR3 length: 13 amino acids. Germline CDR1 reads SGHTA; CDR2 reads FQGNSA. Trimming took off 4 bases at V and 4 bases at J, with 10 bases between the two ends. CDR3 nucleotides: TGTGCCAGCAGCTCCGGGGGGCGAGAGACCCAGTACTTC. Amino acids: CASSSGGRETQYF.

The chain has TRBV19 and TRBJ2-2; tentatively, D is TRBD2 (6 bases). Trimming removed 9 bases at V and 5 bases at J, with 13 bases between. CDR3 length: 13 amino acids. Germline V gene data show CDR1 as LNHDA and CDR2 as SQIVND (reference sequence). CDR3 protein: CASLGGGTGELFF. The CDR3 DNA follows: TGTGCCAGCCTCGGTGGGGGGACCGGGGAGCTGTTTTTT.

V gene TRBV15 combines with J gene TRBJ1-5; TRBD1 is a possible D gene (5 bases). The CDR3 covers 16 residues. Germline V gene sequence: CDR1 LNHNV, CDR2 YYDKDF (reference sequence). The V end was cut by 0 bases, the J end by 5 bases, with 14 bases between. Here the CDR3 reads CATSRDGVGEDQPQHF. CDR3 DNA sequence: TGTGCCACCAGCAGAGATGGGGTAGGGGAGGATCAGCCCCAGCATTTT. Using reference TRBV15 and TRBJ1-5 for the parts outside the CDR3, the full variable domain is DAMVIQNPRYQVTQFGKPVTLSCSQTLNHNVMYWYQQKSSQAPKLLFHYYDKDFNNEADTPDNFQSRRPNTSFCFLDIRSPGLGDTAMYLCATSRDGVGEDQPQHFGDGTRLSIL.

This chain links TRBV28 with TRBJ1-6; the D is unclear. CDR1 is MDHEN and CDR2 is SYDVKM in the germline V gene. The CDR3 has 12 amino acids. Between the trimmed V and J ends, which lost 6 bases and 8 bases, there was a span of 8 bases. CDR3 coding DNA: TGTGCCAGCAGGGCGGTGGATTCACCCCTCCACTTT. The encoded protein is CASRAVDSPLHF. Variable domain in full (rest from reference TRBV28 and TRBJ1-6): DVKVTQSSRYLVKRTGEKVFLECVQDMDHENMFWYRQDPGLGLRLIYFSYDVKMKEKGDIPEGYSVSREKKERFSLILESASTNQTSMYLCASRAVDSPLHFGNGTRLTVT.

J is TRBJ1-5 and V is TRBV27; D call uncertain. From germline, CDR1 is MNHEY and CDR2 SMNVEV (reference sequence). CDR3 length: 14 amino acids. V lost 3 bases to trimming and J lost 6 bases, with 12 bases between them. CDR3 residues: CASSFKGSSQPQHF. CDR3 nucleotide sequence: TGTGCCAGCAGTTTTAAGGGATCGAGTCAGCCCCAGCATTTT.

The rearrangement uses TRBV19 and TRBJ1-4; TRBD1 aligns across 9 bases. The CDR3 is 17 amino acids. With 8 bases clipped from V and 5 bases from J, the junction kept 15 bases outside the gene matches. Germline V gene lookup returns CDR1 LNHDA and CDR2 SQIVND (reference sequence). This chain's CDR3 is CASHYGGTGFRNEKLFF. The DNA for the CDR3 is TGTGCCAGTCACTATGGCGGGACAGGGTTTCGCAATGAAAAACTGTTTTTT.

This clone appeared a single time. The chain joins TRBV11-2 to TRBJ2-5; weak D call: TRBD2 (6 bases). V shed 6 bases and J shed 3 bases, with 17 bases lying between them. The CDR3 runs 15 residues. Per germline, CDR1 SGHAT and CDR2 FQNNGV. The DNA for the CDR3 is TGTGCCAGCAGTGTAATAGCGTGGACTAAAGAGACCCAGTACTTC. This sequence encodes CASSVIAWTKETQYF.

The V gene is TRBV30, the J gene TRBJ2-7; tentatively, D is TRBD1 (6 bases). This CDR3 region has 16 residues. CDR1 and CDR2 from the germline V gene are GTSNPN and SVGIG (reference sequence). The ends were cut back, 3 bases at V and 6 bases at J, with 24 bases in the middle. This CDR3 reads CAWSTTTGTTRGEQYF. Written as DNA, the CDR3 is TGTGCCTGGAGCACAACTACCGGGACAACGAGGGGCGAGCAGTACTTC.

Here the CDR3 reads CASTFAGDSPLHF. For the CDR3, the DNA is TGTGCCAGCACCTTTGCAGGGGACTCACCCCTCCACTTT. The chain combines TRBV6-6 with TRBJ1-6; D possibly corresponds to TRBD1 (6 bases). Trimming left V 7 bases short and J 10 bases short, with 14 bases between. The germline V gene has CDR1 MNHNY and CDR2 SVGAGI (reference sequence). This CDR3 has 13 residues.

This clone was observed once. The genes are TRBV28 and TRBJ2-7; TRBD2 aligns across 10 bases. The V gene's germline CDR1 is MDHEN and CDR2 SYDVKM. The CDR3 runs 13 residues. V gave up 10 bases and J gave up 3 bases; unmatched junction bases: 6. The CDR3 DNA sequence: TGTGCCACCGAGCGGGAGGGTTTCTACGAGCAGTACTTC. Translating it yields CATEREGFYEQYF.

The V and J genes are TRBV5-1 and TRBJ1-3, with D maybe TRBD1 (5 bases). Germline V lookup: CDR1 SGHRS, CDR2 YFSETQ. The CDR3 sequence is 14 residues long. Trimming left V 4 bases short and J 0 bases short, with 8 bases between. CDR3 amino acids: CASSPTVSGNTIYF. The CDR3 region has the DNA TGCGCCAGCAGCCCGACAGTCTCTGGAAACACCATATATTTT.

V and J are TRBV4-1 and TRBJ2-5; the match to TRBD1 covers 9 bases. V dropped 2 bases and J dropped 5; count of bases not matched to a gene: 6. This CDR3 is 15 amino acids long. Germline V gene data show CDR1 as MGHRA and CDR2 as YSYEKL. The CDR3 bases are TGCGCCAGCAGCCAACCTAGTGGGACAGGGGAGACCCAGTACTTC. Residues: CASSQPSGTGETQYF.

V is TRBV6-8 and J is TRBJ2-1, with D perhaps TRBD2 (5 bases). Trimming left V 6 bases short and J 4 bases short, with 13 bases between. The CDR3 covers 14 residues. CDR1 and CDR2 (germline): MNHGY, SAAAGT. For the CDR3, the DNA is TGTGCCAGCAGGCCGCTGGACTCTTACAATGAGCAGTTCTTC. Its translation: CASRPLDSYNEQFF.

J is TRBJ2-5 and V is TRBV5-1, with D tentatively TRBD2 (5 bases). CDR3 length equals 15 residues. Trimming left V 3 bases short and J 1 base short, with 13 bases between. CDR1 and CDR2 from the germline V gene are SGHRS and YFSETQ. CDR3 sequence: CASSSRTDPQETQYF. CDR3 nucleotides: TGCGCCAGCAGCTCTCGGACTGACCCCCAAGAGACCCAGTACTTC.

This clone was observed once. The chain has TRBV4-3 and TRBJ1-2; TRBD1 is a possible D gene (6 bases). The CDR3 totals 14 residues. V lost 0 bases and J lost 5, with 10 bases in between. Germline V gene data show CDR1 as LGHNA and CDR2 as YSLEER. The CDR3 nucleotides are TGCGCCAGCAGCCAAGAGACAGGATTATATGGCTACACCTTC. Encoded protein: CASSQETGLYGYTF.

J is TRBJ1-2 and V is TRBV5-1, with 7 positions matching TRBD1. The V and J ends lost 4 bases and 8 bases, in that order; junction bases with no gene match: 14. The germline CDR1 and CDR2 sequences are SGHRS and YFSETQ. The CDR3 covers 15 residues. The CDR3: CASSPGASTGTGYTF. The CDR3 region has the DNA TGCGCCAGCAGCCCCGGTGCCTCGACAGGGACCGGCTACACCTTC.